This T cell receptor (beta chain) is from a study of blood T cell repertoires in COVID-19. CDR1 is SGHVS and CDR2 is FQNEAQ in the germline V gene. V dropped 1 base and J dropped 12; count of bases not matched to a gene: 14. The length of the CDR3 is 16 residues. In the original processing: How many nucleated cells were present was estimated from reference gene primer amplification. Measured with immunoSEQ multiplex PCR; TCRdb has only the in-frame clones, and not every one. V, J and clone size reflect that table, while D and trimming were determined from the DNA. The sample carries approximately 250,000 clones, approximately 90% recorded once. Across about two dozen US areas, participants ranged in age from 18 to 89 years. Each participant's cohort was designated according to participant-reported clinical history. Those designated as exposed participants met a COVID-19 case within 2 weeks before study entry.

This rearrangement joins TRBV7-8 to TRBJ2-1; TRBD1 matches at 8 bases. The sequencing sample was made of PBMCs or T cells enriched from blood (not recorded which). The origin of this receptor is a man between 35 and 55 years old who had been exposed to COVID-19. The CDR3 DNA sequence: TGTGCCAGCAGCTTAGAAGCCGCGGCAGGGGGCACAGGGCAGTTCTTC. This sequence encodes CASSLEAAAGGTGQFF.